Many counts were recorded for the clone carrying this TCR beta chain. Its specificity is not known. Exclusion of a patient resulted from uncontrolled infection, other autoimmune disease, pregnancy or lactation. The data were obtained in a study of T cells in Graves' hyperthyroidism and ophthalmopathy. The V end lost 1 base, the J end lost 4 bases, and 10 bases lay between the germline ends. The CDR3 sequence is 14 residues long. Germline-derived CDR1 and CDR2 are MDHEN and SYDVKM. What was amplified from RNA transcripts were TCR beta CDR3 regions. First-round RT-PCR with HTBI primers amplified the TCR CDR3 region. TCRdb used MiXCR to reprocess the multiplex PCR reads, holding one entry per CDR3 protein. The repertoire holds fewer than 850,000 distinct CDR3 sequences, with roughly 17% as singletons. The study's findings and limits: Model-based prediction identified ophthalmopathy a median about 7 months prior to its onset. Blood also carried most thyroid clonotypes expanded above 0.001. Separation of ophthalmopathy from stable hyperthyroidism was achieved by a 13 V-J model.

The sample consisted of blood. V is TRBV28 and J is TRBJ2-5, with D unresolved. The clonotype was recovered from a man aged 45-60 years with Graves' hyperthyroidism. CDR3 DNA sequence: TGTGCCAGCAGTTTATACCAGGAGTTAGAGACCCAGTACTTC. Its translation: CASSLYQELETQYF.